The 2 T cell receptor beta chains in this list originate from one sample, sequenced in a study of blood T cell repertoires in COVID-19. Profiled with immunoSEQ multiplex PCR; TCRdb holds only in-frame clones, not every one. Of about 300,000 clones in the sample, about nine tenths were seen once. The sequencing input was peripheral blood. Receptors were obtained from a woman aged 50 to 65 with COVID-19, enrolled during active disease.

The rearrangement joins TRBV30 to TRBJ1-4, with D perhaps matching TRBD1 (6 bases). Trimming shortened V by 2 bases and J by 1 base, and 11 bases separated the two germline ends. Germline values: CDR1 GTSNPN, CDR2 SVGIG (reference sequence). CDR3 length equals 15 residues. CDR3 loop: CAWSQGMVTNEKLFF. CDR3 nucleotide sequence: TGTGCCTGGAGTCAGGGGATGGTAACTAATGAAAAACTGTTTTTT.

J is TRBJ2-7 and V is TRBV5-4; D is possibly TRBD2 (5 bases). In germline, CDR1 is SGHNT, CDR2 YYREEE (reference sequence). The CDR3 has 14 residues. Trimming stripped 4 bases from V and 5 bases from J, with 16 bases between. CDR3 amino acids: CASSVAVGAHEQYF. CDR3 nucleotide sequence: TGTGCCAGCAGCGTGGCCGTGGGAGCCCACGAGCAGTACTTC.